This TCR beta chain comes out of a study of Ad26.COV2.S vaccination and SARS-CoV-2 variants. On the study more broadly: A COV1001 Ad26.COV2.S trial-arm participant provided the sample. By the intramuscular route, Ad26.COV2.S was given once, or twice 56 days apart. Study-wide points: It was vaccine recipients, not placebo recipients, who had the higher spike-specific TCR breadth.

This clone was counted a few times. Antigen: not known. Germline CDR1 and CDR2: SNHLY and FYNNEI. This CDR3 region has 15 residues. The ends lost 6 bases at V and 1 base at J; junction bases unmatched: 3. Assay used: immunoSEQ multiplex PCR; TCRdb lists only in-frame clones, some missing. The data contain around 350,000 clones, about 88% of them singletons. Treatment defined: 15 to 20 received Ad26.COV2.S at low or high dose, single or two shots; roughly five received placebo; per-sample allocation not given. All samples were drawn on day 63, counting from the first vaccine or placebo injection. An Ad26 vector expressing Wuhan-strain SARS-CoV-2 spike served as the vaccine.

This receptor was taken from a person between 18 and 65 years old who received the Ad26.COV2.S COVID-19 vaccine or a placebo. The chain recombines TRBV2 with TRBJ2-4, with TRBD2 identical over 10 bases. Sample: peripheral blood, taken in a trial of Ad26.COV2.S vaccine versus placebo. The CDR3 DNA follows: TGTGCCAGCAGAGCGGGAGGGGGGGCCAAAAACATTCAGTACTTC. Its translation is CASRAGGGAKNIQYF. Full variable domain (outside the CDR3, taken from reference TRBV2 and TRBJ2-4): EPEVTQTPSHQVTQMGQEVILRCVPISNHLYFYWYRQILGQKVEFLVSFYNNEISEKSEIFDDQFSVERPDGSNFTLKIRSTKLEDSAMYFCASRAGGGAKNIQYFGAGTRLSVL.